The 29 T cell receptor beta chains listed next were all sequenced from one sample in a study of cytomegalovirus exposure and HLA in healthy donors. Assay used: immunoSEQ multiplex PCR; TCRdb lists only in-frame clones, some missing. Of some 140,000 clones in the sample, 86% were seen once. Source material: PBMCs. The source is a man aged 18 to 35 in good health and CMV-seropositive.

CDR3 sequence: CASSDSVETQYF. DNA for the CDR3: TGTGCCAGCAGTGACAGCGTGGAGACCCAGTACTTC. The chain joins TRBV6-1 to TRBJ2-5; D is ambiguous. Germline CDR1 is MNHNS and CDR2 is SASEGT. Trimming pared 3 bases from V and 5 bases from J, leaving 7 bases between. The CDR3 is 12 amino acids.

This sequence joins TRBV19 and TRBJ2-5; the D gene is possibly TRBD2 (6 bases). This CDR3 comprises 16 residues. Looked up from germline, CDR1 is LNHDA and CDR2 is SQIVND (reference sequence). Trimming cost V 5 bases and J 5 bases, with 21 bases left between them. The CDR3 sequence is CASSSTPGLSLETQYF. The CDR3 nucleotides read TGTGCCAGTAGTTCCACCCCGGGACTCTCCCTGGAGACCCAGTACTTC.

This clone was seen once. The V and J genes are TRBV27 and TRBJ2-7, with 7 positions matching TRBD1. The CDR3 spans 14 residues. Germline-derived CDR1 and CDR2 are MNHEY and SMNVEV (reference sequence). J lost 2 bases, V lost 6 bases, and 7 bases had no gene match. The CDR3 nucleotides are TGTGCCAGCAGCCACGGACAGGCTACCTACGAGCAGTACTTC. The encoded protein is CASSHGQATYEQYF.

This clone has just one count. The CDR3, as DNA: TGCGCCAGCAGCCCCGAGGGACTAGCCTACAATGAGCAGTTCTTC. Protein sequence: CASSPEGLAYNEQFF. The chain combines TRBV5-1 with TRBJ2-1; 8 nucleotides line up with TRBD2. The CDR3 is 15 residues long. Germline CDR1 SGHRS, CDR2 YFSETQ. V dropped 4 bases and J dropped 2; count of bases not matched to a gene: 5.

The chain employs TRBV2 and TRBJ1-5; tentatively, D is TRBD1 (5 bases). The CDR3 has 12 residues. Germline CDR1 reads SNHLY; CDR2 reads FYNNEI. V lost 11 bases to trimming and J lost 2 bases, with 10 bases between them. CDR3 nucleotide sequence: TGTGCCGGAGGGACTGGCAATCAGCCCCAGCATTTT. Translating gives CAGGTGNQPQHF.

The chain recombines TRBV19 with TRBJ2-6; D is unresolved. The V gene lost 11 bases and the J gene lost 4 bases, with 9 bases spanning the gap. Germline V gene data show CDR1 as LNHDA and CDR2 as SQIVND (reference sequence). The length of the CDR3 is 12 residues. In DNA, the CDR3 is TGTGCCTGCCGAGCAGGGGCCAACGTCCTGACTTTC. It translates to CACRAGANVLTF.

The chain combines TRBV4-2 with TRBJ1-2; 12 bases are a match to TRBD1. The CDR3 totals 16 residues. After removal of 3 bases from V and 3 bases from J, the junction contained 5 bases not matched to a gene. Germline V gene sequence: CDR1 LGHNA, CDR2 YNFKEQ. For the CDR3, the DNA is TGTGCCAGCAGCCAGATGGGGACAGGGGGCGACTATGGCTACACCTTC. Residues: CASSQMGTGGDYGYTF.

The rearrangement joins TRBV5-1 to TRBJ1-2; possibly TRBD1 for D (5 bases). The CDR3 covers 15 residues. Trimming removed 1 base at V and 0 bases at J, with 10 bases between. The germline V gene encodes CDR1 SGHRS and CDR2 YFSETQ. This chain's CDR3 is CASSLSTASNYGYTF. The CDR3 DNA reads TGCGCCAGCAGCTTGTCGACAGCATCTAACTATGGCTACACCTTC.

The gene calls are TRBV19 and TRBJ1-1; tentative D call: TRBD1 (6 bases). Trimming stripped 3 bases from V and 2 bases from J, with 13 bases between. Germline values: CDR1 LNHDA, CDR2 SQIVND (reference sequence). This CDR3 is built from 15 residues. The CDR3 DNA reads TGTGCCAGTAGTATCCGGGGGGCCTCCAACACTGAAGCTTTCTTT. Translated, it gives CASSIRGASNTEAFF.

The rearrangement joins TRBV6-5 to TRBJ1-5; the D is unclear. Germline CDR1 reads MNHEY; CDR2 reads SVGAGI. This CDR3 contains 14 residues. Trimming removed 6 bases from V and 6 bases from J, with 15 bases in between. The CDR3 DNA is TGTGCCAGCAGCCCCCTTGAGAGCGGTCAGCCCCAGCATTTT. As protein: CASSPLESGQPQHF.

This chain connects TRBV6-5 to TRBJ1-1; 9 bases are a match to TRBD1. Germline CDR1 reads MNHEY; CDR2 reads SVGAGI. The CDR3 sequence is 13 residues long. Losses at the gene ends were 6 bases for V and 9 bases for J; bases not matched to a gene: 8. CDR3 sequence reads: CASRQTGGGKAFF. The CDR3 DNA follows: TGTGCCAGCAGGCAGACAGGGGGGGGAAAAGCTTTCTTT.

The chain uses TRBV27 and TRBJ2-7; TRBD1 might be the D (6 bases). The V gene lost 2 bases and the J gene lost 6 bases, with 8 bases spanning the gap. CDR1 is MNHEY and CDR2 is SMNVEV in the germline V gene (reference sequence). The CDR3 runs to 12 residues. CDR3 coding DNA: TGTGCCAGCAGTTTAAGAGGGGGCGAGCAGTACTTC. The encoded protein is CASSLRGGEQYF.

This clone was recorded once. The CDR3 reads CASSYSGAGANVLTF. As DNA, the CDR3 is TGTGCCAGCAGTTACTCTGGGGCAGGGGCCAACGTCCTGACTTTC. The chain has TRBV6-5 and TRBJ2-6; D possibly corresponds to TRBD1 (5 bases). The CDR3 spans 15 residues. Germline-derived CDR1 and CDR2 are MNHEY and SVGAGI. The V and J ends lost 0 bases and 4 bases respectively, with 7 bases between them.

The chain carries TRBV7-3 and TRBJ2-3, with 7 bases matching TRBD1. Trimming removed 4 bases from V and 3 bases from J; junction bases left unmatched: 7. Per the germline V gene, CDR1 is SGHTA and CDR2 is FQGTGA. The CDR3 runs 15 residues. The CDR3 DNA reads as TGTGCCAGCAGCTCACAGGGGATAGGGACAGATACGCAGTATTTT. It encodes CASSSQGIGTDTQYF.

This clone was counted a single time. The V gene is TRBV27, the J gene TRBJ1-1; D gene unclear. Germline V gene sequence: CDR1 MNHEY, CDR2 SMNVEV (reference sequence). V was trimmed by 6 bases and J by 3 bases, leaving 17 bases between them. The CDR3 sequence is 15 residues long. CDR3 region: CASSIASGIYTEAFF. CDR3 nucleotides: TGTGCCAGCAGCATTGCCTCCGGGATTTACACTGAAGCTTTCTTT.

This sequence joins TRBV15 and TRBJ2-1; the match to TRBD1 covers 8 bases. V shed 0 bases and J 4 bases; nucleotides not matched to a gene: 2. The CDR3 contains 15 residues. Germline V gene sequence: CDR1 LNHNV, CDR2 YYDKDF (reference sequence). The CDR3 spells CATSRDWDRYNEQFF. As DNA, the CDR3 is TGTGCCACCAGCAGAGATTGGGACAGGTACAATGAGCAGTTCTTC.

Of note for this clone: An end of the junction differs from the germline gene, which may be a read error. Here the CDR3 reads CASSVLSSRQEAQYF. CDR3 sequence (DNA): TGTGCCAGCAGCGTCCTGTCTAGCCGCCAAGAGGCCCAGTACTTC. This chain joins TRBV9 and TRBJ2-5; perhaps TRBD2 as D (5 bases). The CDR3 has 15 residues. Looked up from germline, CDR1 is SGDLS and CDR2 is YYNGEE.

The chain joins TRBV7-3 to TRBJ2-1; TRBD2 matches 12 bases. This CDR3 has 16 residues. Trimming removed 4 bases from V and 7 bases from J; junction bases left unmatched: 8. CDR1 and CDR2 from the germline V gene are SGHTA and FQGTGA. CDR3: CASSSHLAGGHNEQFF. For the CDR3, the DNA is TGTGCCAGCAGCTCGCATCTAGCGGGGGGGCATAATGAGCAGTTCTTC.

The chain employs TRBV13 and TRBJ2-7; TRBD2 matches at 8 bases. The CDR3 is 18 residues long. The germline CDR1 and CDR2 sequences are PRHDT and FYEKMQ (reference sequence). V dropped 2 bases and J dropped 2; count of bases not matched to a gene: 14. This CDR3 is CASSLSARSGRGPYEQYF. Here the CDR3 DNA reads TGTGCCAGCAGCTTATCGGCCCGAAGCGGGAGAGGCCCCTACGAGCAGTACTTC.

The chain combines TRBV5-1 with TRBJ2-2; the match to TRBD2 covers 10 bases. Per germline, CDR1 SGHRS and CDR2 YFSETQ. This CDR3 is 15 amino acids long. The junction had 5 bases not matched to a gene; V was cut back by 5 bases and J by 4 bases. DNA of the CDR3: TGCGCCAGCAGATCAGCGGGGGGGCGCACCGGGGAGCTGTTTTTT. This codes for CASRSAGGRTGELFF.

The chain has TRBV19 and TRBJ2-7; 10 bases fit TRBD2. Germline V CDR1 and CDR2: LNHDA, SQIVND (reference sequence). The J segment lost 2 bases and the V segment lost 6 bases, leaving 7 bases of the junction unmatched. The CDR3 consists of 15 residues. CDR3 loop: CASRDIAGGTYEQYF. The CDR3 nucleotides read TGTGCCAGTAGGGATATAGCGGGAGGAACCTACGAGCAGTACTTC.

The CDR3 reads CASTPLPRGAPYEQYF. In DNA, the CDR3 is TGTGCCAGCACCCCCCTTCCCAGGGGAGCTCCCTACGAGCAGTACTTC. V usage is TRBV7-2 and J usage is TRBJ2-7; D may be TRBD1 (6 bases). Germline V gives CDR1 SGHTA, CDR2 FQGNSA. The CDR3 has 16 amino acids. The germline V and J ends were trimmed by 7 bases and 2 bases, with 21 bases remaining between them.

The rearrangement joins TRBV4-3 to TRBJ2-7; 12 nucleotides match TRBD2. The CDR3 runs 18 residues. The germline CDR1 and CDR2 sequences are LGHNA and YSLEER. V was clipped by 3 bases and J by 2 bases; unmatched bases: 11. The CDR3 DNA reads as TGCGCCAGCAGCCACCTACTAGCGGGAGGCGCCGGAACCTACGAGCAGTACTTC. Translated, it gives CASSHLLAGGAGTYEQYF.

V is TRBV6-5 and J is TRBJ1-5, with a weak D call TRBD1 (6 bases). The CDR3 is made up of 12 amino acids. Germline V CDR1 and CDR2: MNHEY, SVGAGI. V shed 9 bases and J shed 3 bases, with 9 bases lying between them. This chain's CDR3 is CASGQFNQPQHF. The CDR3 DNA reads as TGTGCCAGTGGACAGTTCAATCAGCCCCAGCATTTT.

This chain links TRBV6-4 with TRBJ2-6; D gene ambiguous. V was pared by 5 bases and J by 0 bases, with 5 bases between. The CDR3 runs to 14 residues. Per germline, CDR1 MRHNA and CDR2 SNTAGT. CDR3 in DNA: TGTGCCAGCAGTCCTACCTCTGGGGCCAACGTCCTGACTTTC. Its translation: CASSPTSGANVLTF.

V gene TRBV6-1 combines with J gene TRBJ2-1, with TRBD2 matching 11 bases. In germline, CDR1 is MNHNS, CDR2 SASEGT. Trimming at V came to 8 bases and at J to 4 bases, leaving 4 bases not matched to a gene. This CDR3 spans 14 amino acids. CDR3 amino acids: CASGGLADYNEQFF. The CDR3 nucleotides are TGTGCCAGCGGGGGACTAGCGGATTACAATGAGCAGTTCTTC.

The J gene is TRBJ1-2, the V gene TRBV2; tentatively, D is TRBD1 (5 bases). The V end was cut by 3 bases, the J end by 0 bases, with 14 bases between. The CDR3 has 16 residues. Looked up from germline, CDR1 is SNHLY and CDR2 is FYNNEI. CDR3 sequence (DNA): TGTGCCAGCAGTGAGCTGTCGGGGGATCCTAACTATGGCTACACCTTC. This codes for CASSELSGDPNYGYTF.

This clone was recorded only once. The J gene is TRBJ2-7, the V gene TRBV7-9; D not certain. This CDR3 has 15 residues. Germline-derived CDR1 and CDR2 are SEHNR and FQNEAQ (reference sequence). V dropped 5 bases and J dropped 5 bases, with 19 bases sitting between them. CDR3 amino acids: CASSPGAARLNEQYF. CDR3 nucleotide sequence: TGTGCCAGCAGCCCTGGTGCGGCGCGACTGAACGAGCAGTACTTC.

V usage is TRBV29-1 and J usage is TRBJ2-1, with 10 bases aligning to TRBD1. This CDR3 comprises 13 residues. Germline V gene data show CDR1 as SQVTM and CDR2 as ANQGSEA. The V and J ends lost 6 bases and 4 bases, in that order; junction bases with no gene match: 3. The CDR3 spells CSVRTGGYNEQFF. CDR3 coding DNA: TGCAGCGTCCGGACAGGGGGATACAATGAGCAGTTCTTC.